A single sample is the source of the 18 T cell receptor beta chains below, sequenced in a study of early stage breast cancer tumors. Using immunoSEQ multiplex PCR, the repertoire was profiled, and TCRdb retains in-frame clones only, with some absent. The table has about 21,000 clones, 76% seen once. What was sequenced was blood. These receptors all stem from a person aged 60 to 70 with breast cancer.

The chain is built from TRBV29-1 and TRBJ2-3, with 12 bases identical to TRBD1. The germline V gene has CDR1 SQVTM and CDR2 ANQGSEA. The CDR3 totals 14 residues. J gave up 6 bases and V 7 bases, and 8 bases lay outside the gene matches. The CDR3 region has the DNA TGCAGCGATCGGGGACAGGGGGCGGGTGATACGCAGTATTTT. Its protein is CSDRGQGAGDTQYF.

J is TRBJ2-2 and V is TRBV7-8; 8 bases are a match to TRBD1. Trimming at V came to 4 bases and at J to 4 bases, leaving 8 bases not matched to a gene. This CDR3 has 16 amino acids. Germline V gene lookup returns CDR1 SGHVS and CDR2 FQNEAQ. The CDR3 region is CASSSRTGRRTGELFF. As DNA, the CDR3 is TGTGCCAGCAGCTCCCGGACAGGGAGGCGCACCGGGGAGCTGTTTTTT. The full variable domain, its missing parts supplied by reference TRBV7-8 and TRBJ2-2, is GAGVSQSPRYKVAKRGQDVALRCDPISGHVSLFWYQQALGQGPEFLTYFQNEAQLDKSGLPSDRFFAERPEGSVSTLKIQRTQQEDSAVYLCASSSRTGRRTGELFFGEGSRLTVL.

This chain joins TRBV10-3 and TRBJ2-1; D is unresolved. The V and J ends lost 2 bases and 8 bases respectively, with 13 bases between them. This CDR3 is built from 14 residues. Germline CDR1 ENHRY, CDR2 SYGVKD. This CDR3 reads CAISEPASIDEQFF. In DNA, the CDR3 is TGTGCCATCAGTGAGCCCGCCTCAATCGATGAGCAGTTCTTC.

The chain joins TRBV27 to TRBJ2-2; TRBD1 matches at 7 bases. V was pared by 3 bases and J by 8 bases, with 9 bases of the junction left unmatched. The CDR3 is 15 amino acids. Germline-derived CDR1 and CDR2 are MNHEY and SMNVEV (reference sequence). CDR3 bases: TGTGCCAGCAGTTTTTCACAGGGGCTCGGGGGGGAGCTGTTTTTT. Protein sequence: CASSFSQGLGGELFF.

This rearrangement joins TRBV9 to TRBJ1-1; 7 bases agree with TRBD1. Trimming at V came to 0 bases and at J to 0 bases, leaving 5 bases not matched to a gene. The CDR3 is made up of 16 amino acids. Germline V lookup: CDR1 SGDLS, CDR2 YYNGEE. CDR3 sequence reads: CASSVGAGGMNTEAFF. The DNA of the CDR3 is TGTGCCAGCAGCGTAGGTGCAGGGGGGATGAACACTGAAGCTTTCTTT.

CDR3 in amino acids: CASSFRDRVDYGYTF. DNA for the CDR3: TGTGCCAGCAGCTTCCGGGACAGGGTAGACTATGGCTACACCTTC. This sequence joins TRBV7-8 and TRBJ1-2, with 9 nucleotides matching TRBD1. The ends lost 3 bases at V and 3 bases at J; junction bases unmatched: 5. Germline V gene sequence: CDR1 SGHVS, CDR2 FQNEAQ. This CDR3 comprises 15 residues.

The chain combines TRBV30 with TRBJ2-5, with TRBD1 matching over 7 bases. The CDR3 totals 15 residues. Trimming at V came to 1 base and at J to 3 bases, leaving 8 bases not matched to a gene. Germline V gene data show CDR1 as GTSNPN and CDR2 as SVGIG (reference sequence). The CDR3 here is CAWSGPRQGKETQYF. In DNA form, the CDR3 reads TGTGCCTGGAGTGGTCCGAGACAGGGCAAAGAGACCCAGTACTTC.

In its sample, this clone was seen a few times. The chain recombines TRBV11-3 with TRBJ2-7; TRBD2 might be the D (5 bases). V lost 5 bases, J lost 3 bases, and 14 bases lay in between. CDR1 and CDR2 (germline): SGHNT, YENEEA. CDR3 length: 14 amino acids. CDR3 sequence (DNA): TGTGCCAGCAGCCCGGAACTAGGGCTCTACGAGCAGTACTTC. Residues: CASSPELGLYEQYF.

The gene calls are TRBV11-2 and TRBJ2-1; D is undetermined. This CDR3 contains 15 residues. CDR1 is SGHAT and CDR2 is FQNNGV in the germline V gene. Trimming left V 3 bases short and J 2 bases short, with 11 bases between. The CDR3 protein is CASSFGLGTYNEQFF. CDR3 nucleotides: TGTGCCAGCAGCTTCGGTCTGGGGACCTACAATGAGCAGTTCTTC.

The V gene is TRBV7-2, the J gene TRBJ2-5; tentatively, D is TRBD1 (5 bases). CDR3 size: 14 residues. The germline V and J ends were trimmed by 5 bases and 5 bases, with 15 bases remaining between them. Germline values: CDR1 SGHTA, CDR2 FQGNSA. This CDR3 is CASSPSRPGETQYF. For the CDR3, the DNA is TGTGCCAGCAGCCCAAGTCGGCCAGGGGAGACCCAGTACTTC.

The V gene is TRBV30, the J gene TRBJ1-2, with 10 bases aligning to TRBD1. The V segment lost 5 bases and the J segment 7 bases; nucleotides outside the gene matches: 7. Germline assignment: CDR1 GTSNPN and CDR2 SVGIG (reference sequence). This CDR3 contains 13 residues. The DNA of the CDR3 is TGTGCCTGGGGCCCGGGACAGGGGTTTGGCTACACCTTC. It yields the protein CAWGPGQGFGYTF.

The V and J genes are TRBV19 and TRBJ2-6; D gene uncertain. Trimming left V 5 bases short and J 2 bases short, with 16 bases between. The CDR3 covers 17 residues. CDR1 is LNHDA, CDR2 SQIVND, per germline (reference sequence). CDR3 amino acids: CASSPINIGPGANVLTF. The CDR3 nucleotides are TGTGCCAGTAGTCCAATCAATATAGGGCCTGGGGCCAACGTCCTGACTTTC.

The V and J genes are TRBV4-1 and TRBJ1-5; the D gene is possibly TRBD1 (6 bases). The V and J ends lost 4 bases and 4 bases respectively, with 11 bases between them. This CDR3 has 14 amino acids. Germline-derived CDR1 and CDR2 are MGHRA and YSYEKL. This CDR3 is CASSRGGLNQPQHF. As DNA, the CDR3 is TGCGCCAGCAGCCGAGGGGGGTTAAATCAGCCCCAGCATTTT.

This chain connects TRBV5-6 to TRBJ2-3, with D perhaps TRBD1 or TRBD2 (7 bases each). The CDR3 is 13 amino acids. With 5 bases removed from V and 6 bases from J, the gap between germline ends came to 13 bases. The germline gives CDR1 SGHDT, CDR2 YYEEEE. CDR3 nucleotide sequence: TGTGCCAGCAGAAAGCAGGGGGGGGATACGCAGTATTTT. It is translated as CASRKQGGDTQYF.

The V gene is TRBV5-1, the J gene TRBJ1-5, with a tentative D call TRBD1 (5 bases). The germline V and J ends were trimmed by 4 bases and 6 bases, with 14 bases remaining between them. Per the germline V gene, CDR1 is SGHRS and CDR2 is YFSETQ. This CDR3 region has 14 residues. DNA for the CDR3: TGCGCCAGCAGCCTCGGGACTCAGGGTCAGCCCCAGCATTTT. It codes for CASSLGTQGQPQHF.

This chain connects TRBV5-6 to TRBJ2-5, with D possibly being TRBD2 (7 bases). The V gene lost 2 bases and the J gene lost 3 bases, with 17 bases spanning the gap. The CDR3 has 16 amino acids. From germline, CDR1 is SGHDT and CDR2 YYEEEE. The CDR3 region is CASSFPSGGLEETQYF. Written as DNA, the CDR3 is TGTGCCAGCAGCTTTCCGTCGGGGGGCCTCGAAGAGACCCAGTACTTC. Full variable domain (remainder filled in from reference TRBV5-6 and TRBJ2-5): DAGVTQSPTHLIKTRGQQVTLRCSPKSGHDTVSWYQQALGQGPQFIFQYYEEEERQRGNFPDRFSGHQFPNYSSELNVNALLLGDSALYLCASSFPSGGLEETQYFGPGTRLLVL.

The rearrangement links TRBV5-1 to TRBJ2-2; D is unresolved. The ends were cut back, 0 bases at V and 1 base at J, with 10 bases in the middle. CDR3 size: 16 residues. Per germline, CDR1 SGHRS and CDR2 YFSETQ. This CDR3 reads CASSLVWGMNTGELFF. The CDR3 nucleotides are TGCGCCAGCAGCTTGGTATGGGGTATGAACACCGGGGAGCTGTTTTTT.

By share, this clone ranks as medium-sized. V gene TRBV6-1 combines with J gene TRBJ2-7; D unclear. Looked up from germline, CDR1 is MNHNS and CDR2 is SASEGT. V lost 1 base and J lost 5, with 6 bases in between. This CDR3 region has 12 residues. CDR3 sequence (DNA): TGTGCCAGCAGTGAAGTTGGGAACGAGCAGTACTTC. Protein product: CASSEVGNEQYF.